This T cell receptor (beta chain) was obtained from a study of regulatory T cells in long-lasting Graves disease. In building TCR beta libraries, iRepertoire HTBI primers were used together with Arm-PCR of CDR3 regions. TCRdb redid the calling of the multiplex PCR reads with MiXCR, one entry per CDR3 protein. The table includes under 500,000 distinct CDR3 sequences, roughly 15% detected once. This clonotype was seen a handful of times. Looked up from germline, CDR1 is DFQATT and CDR2 is SNEGSKA (reference sequence). This CDR3 spans 15 amino acids. Trimming left V 5 bases short and J 5 bases short, with 21 bases between. Time point described: newly diagnosed GD, antithyroid drugs for less than 3 months. Researchers made the TCR library from RNA that was extracted from PBMCs. Separately, the same data were catalogued under a study of T cells in Graves' hyperthyroidism and ophthalmopathy. Turning to that study: Each patient was aged 18 to 65 and had newly diagnosed hyperthyroidism of under 2 months' duration. A set of HTBI primers served as the primers for a first-round RT-PCR of the TCR CDR3. Onset of ophthalmopathy came a median roughly 6.5 months after the model predicted it.

This chain connects TRBV20-1 to TRBJ1-1, with D perhaps matching TRBD1 (6 bases). The sequence was obtained from a woman aged 25 to 39 with Graves disease. The sample here was peripheral blood mononuclear cells (PBMCs), taken at new diagnosis, from a patient treated with antithyroid drugs. The CDR3 bases are TGCAGTGCTCCCTTTAGGGGGGGGCGCAGGACTGAAGCTTTCTTT. This gives the protein CSAPFRGGRRTEAFF.